This entry describes one T cell receptor beta chain. Its antigen is unidentified. The data belong to a study of Tregs in tolerant kidney transplant recipients. Study conclusions and caveats: No direct test of biological reproducibility was done here.

The V gene lost 8 bases and the J gene lost 5 bases, with 18 bases spanning the gap. The germline V gene encodes CDR1 MDHEN and CDR2 SYDVKM. The CDR3 runs to 14 residues. Profiling relied on immunoSEQ multiplex PCR, and the TCRdb table lists in-frame clones only, not all of them. The data show tens of thousands of clones, over 80% seen once. Unstimulated regulatory T cells (CD4+CD25+CD127-), CD4+CD25- non-regulatory cells, CD4 and CD8 cells were FACS-sorted from thawed PBMCs. The chain links TRBV28 to TRBJ1-1, with a weak D call TRBD1 (5 bases). Sequencing was carried out using CD4+ T cells from blood. This receptor was obtained from a human donor in good health. The CDR3 DNA sequence: TGTGCCAGCGGCGGGGCCGGGCTTGGGACTGAAGCTTTCTTT. Protein sequence: CASGGAGLGTEAFF.